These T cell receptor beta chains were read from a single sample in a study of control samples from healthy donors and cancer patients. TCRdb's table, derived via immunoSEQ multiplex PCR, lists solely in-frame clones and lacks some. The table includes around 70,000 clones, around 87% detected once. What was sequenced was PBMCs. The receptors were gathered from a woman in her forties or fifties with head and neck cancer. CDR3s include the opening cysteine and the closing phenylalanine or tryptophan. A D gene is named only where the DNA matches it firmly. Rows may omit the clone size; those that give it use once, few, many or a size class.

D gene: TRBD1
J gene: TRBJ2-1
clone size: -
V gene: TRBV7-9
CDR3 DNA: TGTGCCAGCAGCCTACAGGGGATTGAGCAGTTCTTC
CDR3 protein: CASSLQGIEQFF

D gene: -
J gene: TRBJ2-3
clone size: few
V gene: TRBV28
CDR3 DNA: TGTGCCGTTGGGGACGCCCTGATGCCAGATACGCAGTATTTT
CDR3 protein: CAVGDALMPDTQYF

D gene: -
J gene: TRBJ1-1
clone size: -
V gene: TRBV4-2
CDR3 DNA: TGTGCCAGCAGCCAAGGGGAAGGGCCCAGTGAAGCTTTCTTT
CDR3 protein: CASSQGEGPSEAFF

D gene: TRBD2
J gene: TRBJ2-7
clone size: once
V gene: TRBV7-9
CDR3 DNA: TGTGCCAGCAGCACAGCGGGGGCCTCCTACGAGCAGTACTTC
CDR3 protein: CASSTAGASYEQYF

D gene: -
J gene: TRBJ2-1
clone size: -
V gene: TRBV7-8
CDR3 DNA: TGTGCCAGCGGGGTAGTGAGGAACTACTCCTACAATGAGCAGTTCTTC
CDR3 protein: CASGVVRNYSYNEQFF

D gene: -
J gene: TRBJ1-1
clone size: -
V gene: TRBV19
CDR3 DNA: TGTGCCAGTAGTATAGAGGGGAAGCTAGAAGCTTTCTTT
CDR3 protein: CASSIEGKLEAFF

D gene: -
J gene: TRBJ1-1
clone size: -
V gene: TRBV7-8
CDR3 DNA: TGTGCCAGCAGCTTCGCCTCTGGACAGTCGAACACTGAAGCTTTCTTT
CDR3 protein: CASSFASGQSNTEAFF

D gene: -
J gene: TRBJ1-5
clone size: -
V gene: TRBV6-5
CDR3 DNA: TGTGCCAGCACCCAAGGGGCGGGAGAGGGTCAGCCCCAGCATTTT
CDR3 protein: CASTQGAGEGQPQHF

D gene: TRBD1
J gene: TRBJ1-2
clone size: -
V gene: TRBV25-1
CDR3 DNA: TGTGCCAGCAGTGCACTCGACAGGGATGGCTACACCTTC
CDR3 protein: CASSALDRDGYTF

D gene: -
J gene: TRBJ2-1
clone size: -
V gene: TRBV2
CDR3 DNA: TGTGCCAGCAGTGGATACAATGAGCAGTTCTTC
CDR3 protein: CASSGYNEQFF

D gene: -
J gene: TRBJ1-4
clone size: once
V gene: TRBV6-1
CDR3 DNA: TGTGCCAGCACCTCCTCGAGGGTTGATGAAAAACTGTTTTTT
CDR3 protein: CASTSSRVDEKLFF

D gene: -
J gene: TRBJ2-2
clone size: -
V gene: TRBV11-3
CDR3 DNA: TGTGCCAGCAGCTTAGCGCCGGGCTCACGGGAGCTGTTTTTT
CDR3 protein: CASSLAPGSRELFF

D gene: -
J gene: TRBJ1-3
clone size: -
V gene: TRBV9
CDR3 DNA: TGTGCCAGCAGCGTAGCCTGGGGTGGAGGGACACCCCACACCATATATTTT
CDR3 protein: CASSVAWGGGTPHTIYF

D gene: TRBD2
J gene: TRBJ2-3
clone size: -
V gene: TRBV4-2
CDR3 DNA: TGTGCCAGCAGCCAAGGTCCTAGCGGGGGGGCAGATACGCAGTATTTT
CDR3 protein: CASSQGPSGGADTQYF

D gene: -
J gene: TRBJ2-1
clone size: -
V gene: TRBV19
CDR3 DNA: TGTGCCAGTAGAAAAGGGGGGGCGGGTTACAATGAGCAGTTCTTC
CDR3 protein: CASRKGGAGYNEQFF

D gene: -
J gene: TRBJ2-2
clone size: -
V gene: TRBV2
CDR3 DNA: TGTGCCAGCAGTCCCCGGACCTACACCGGGGAGCTGTTTTTT
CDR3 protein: CASSPRTYTGELFF

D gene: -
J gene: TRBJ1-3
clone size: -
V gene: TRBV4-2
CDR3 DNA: TGTGCCAGCAGCCAAGTTACAGGGCTGGGTGGAAACACCATATATTTT
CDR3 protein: CASSQVTGLGGNTIYF

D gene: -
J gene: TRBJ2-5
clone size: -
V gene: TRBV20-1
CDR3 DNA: TGCAGTGCTGGCCCTCGGGAGACCCAGTACTTC
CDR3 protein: CSAGPRETQYF